These 25 T cell receptor beta chains originate from one sample sequenced in a study of tumor and adjacent non-tumor tissue in lung cancer. The library came from three nested PCR rounds adapted from ARM-PCR protocols. TCRdb redid the calling of the multiplex PCR reads with MiXCR, one entry per CDR3 protein. The sample carries more than 90,000 distinct CDR3 sequences, roughly 66% recorded once. No cell sorting was done before RNA was extracted from the tissue. The sample was lung tumor tissue. The receptors were gathered from a man in his sixties with non-small cell lung cancer.

CDR3 sequence: CATSETNSRTGHYF. The CDR3 DNA is TGTGCCACCAGTGAAACAAACTCCAGGACAGGGCATTATTTT. V and J are TRBV24-1 and TRBJ2-3; 8 bases map to TRBD1. J was trimmed by 15 bases and V by 4 bases; bases with no gene match: 14. The CDR3 is 14 amino acids. Per the germline V gene, CDR1 is KGHDR and CDR2 is SFDVKD.

V gene TRBV14 combines with J gene TRBJ2-5; possible D gene TRBD2, 5 bases. The V and J ends lost 4 bases and 9 bases respectively, with 9 bases between them. The CDR3 length is 11 residues. Germline V gives CDR1 SGHDN, CDR2 FVKESK. The CDR3 spells CASSLSGAQYF. The CDR3 bases are TGTGCCAGCAGCCTGAGCGGAGCCCAGTACTTC. Supplemented by reference TRBV14 and TRBJ2-5, the full variable domain reads EAGVTQFPSHSVIEKGQTVTLRCDPISGHDNLYWYRRVMGKEIKFLLHFVKESKQDESGMPNNRFLAERTGGTYSTLKVQPAELEDSGVYFCASSLSGAQYFGPGTRLLVL.

The genes are TRBV6-5 and TRBJ1-6, with a possible D match to TRBD1 (6 bases). Germline V gives CDR1 MNHEY, CDR2 SVGAGI. The V gene lost 6 bases and the J gene lost 10 bases, with 19 bases spanning the gap. This CDR3 comprises 15 residues. The CDR3: CASRFGGQCWSPLHF. CDR3 coding DNA: TGTGCCAGCAGATTTGGAGGACAGTGTTGGTCACCCCTCCACTTT.

Remarks on this clonotype: Being one base from a much bigger clone, this may be a read error. The chain employs TRBV4-1 and TRBJ1-1; D is undetermined. Germline V lookup: CDR1 MGHRA, CDR2 YSYEKL. This CDR3 is built from 15 residues. V lost 0 bases and J 10 bases, leaving 18 bases between the germline ends. Here the CDR3 reads CASSQETLLFKGAFF. The DNA for the CDR3 is TGCGCCAGCAGCCAAGAGACCCTGTTATTTAAGGGAGCTTTCTTT.

A few counts support this clonotype. This could be a read error, since a much larger clone is one nucleotide away. This chain connects TRBV20-1 to TRBJ2-1; weak D call: TRBD2 (6 bases). CDR1 is DFQATT, CDR2 SNEGSKA, per germline (reference sequence). The CDR3 has 17 residues. CDR3 in amino acids: CNARDLRGRSPYNEQFF. CDR3 nucleotide sequence: TGCAATGCTAGAGATCTCCGGGGGAGATCCCCTTACAATGAGCAGTTCTTC.

This clonotype was seen at least ten times. The chain combines TRBV14 with TRBJ2-5; the D gene is possibly TRBD2 (5 bases). The CDR3 is made up of 15 amino acids. V gave up 2 bases and J gave up 1 base, with 11 bases separating them. In germline, CDR1 is SGHDN, CDR2 FVKESK. The CDR3 here is CASSQYRGFQETQYF. CDR3 sequence (DNA): TGTGCCAGCAGCCAATACCGGGGATTCCAAGAGACCCAGTACTTC.

This clonotype showed up just a few times. Given a much more abundant clone one base away, this may be a read error. The rearrangement links TRBV10-3 to TRBJ2-1; TRBD1 aligns across 7 bases. The CDR3 length is 13 residues. V lost 6 bases to trimming and J lost 8 bases; unmatched junction nucleotides: 7. Per the germline V gene, CDR1 is ENHRY and CDR2 is SYGVKD. For the CDR3, the DNA is TGTGCCATCAGGCCGACAGGGAACGATGAGCAGTTCTTC. This gives the protein CAIRPTGNDEQFF.

On this clonotype: The junction shows a germline mismatch at one end, possibly a read error. The V gene is TRBV29-1, the J gene TRBJ1-2; TRBD1 matches 8 bases. The germline CDR1 and CDR2 sequences are SQVTM and ANQGSEA. This CDR3 comprises 13 residues. In DNA form, the CDR3 reads TGCAGCGTGGGGTCAGGGGGCGGGTATGGCAACACCTTC. Protein product: CSVGSGGGYGNTF.

Concerning this clonotype itself: This may come from a read error, since a much larger clone is one base off. Because it lacks the conserved phenylalanine or tryptophan at the end, this CDR3 is likely a read error. The chain combines TRBV5-1 with TRBJ2-5; TRBD1 agrees at 7 bases. Germline lookup yields CDR1 SGHRS and CDR2 YFSETQ. The CDR3 has 11 amino acids. The ends lost 0 bases at V and 10 bases at J; junction bases unmatched: 0. For the CDR3, the DNA is TGCGCCAGCAGCTTGGGACAGGGCCAGTACATC. Translating gives CASSLGQGQYI.

About this clonotype itself: One junction end does not reproduce the germline sequence, and a read error may be involved. V and J are TRBV4-2 and TRBJ2-4; no reliable D call. CDR1 is LGHNA and CDR2 is YNFKEQ in the germline V gene. This CDR3 has 19 residues. This CDR3 is CASSQAQARGSLAENIQYF. The CDR3 bases are TGTGCCAGCAGCCAAGCGCAGGCTAGAGGATCGTTAGCCGAAAACATTCAGTATTTC.

The chain is built from TRBV20-1 and TRBJ2-1, with D possibly matching TRBD1 (6 bases). The ends were cut back, 6 bases at V and 4 bases at J, with 25 bases in the middle. CDR1 DFQATT and CDR2 SNEGSKA come from the germline V gene (reference sequence). The CDR3 runs 17 residues. The CDR3 sequence: CSANPGVGWTGYNEQFF. The CDR3 nucleotides read TGCAGTGCCAATCCAGGGGTTGGGTGGACGGGATACAATGAGCAGTTCTTC.

As for this clonotype: Lacking the conserved final phenylalanine or tryptophan, this CDR3 likely reflects a read error. The rearrangement joins TRBV29-1 to TRBJ2-1; 9 bases are a match to TRBD2. V was pared by 7 bases and J by 8 bases, with 9 bases of the junction left unmatched. Germline assignment: CDR1 SQVTM and CDR2 ANQGSEA. This CDR3 contains 13 residues. The CDR3 reads CSAHGTSPDEQFL. In DNA, the CDR3 is TGCAGCGCCCACGGGACTAGCCCCGATGAGCAGTTCTTA.

To note about this clonotype: A much more abundant neighbour one base away suggests this may be a read error. This sequence joins TRBV20-1 and TRBJ1-6; TRBD1 is a possible D gene (6 bases). The length of the CDR3 is 15 residues. Germline V gene data show CDR1 as DFQATT and CDR2 as SNEGSKA (reference sequence). CDR3 amino acids: CSVRERAGDNSPLHF. CDR3 in DNA: TGCAGTGTTAGAGAGAGGGCAGGGGATAATTCACCCCTCCACTTT.

Comment on this clonotype: Since a much larger clone is just one base distant, this may be a read error. The V and J genes are TRBV7-9 and TRBJ2-5; 9 bases are shared with TRBD1. CDR3 length equals 13 residues. With 5 bases clipped from V and 6 bases from J, the junction kept 4 bases outside the gene matches. CDR1 and CDR2 from the germline V gene are SEHNR and FQNEAQ (reference sequence). The CDR3 bases are TGTGCCAGCAGCAGTGGGACAGGGAAGACCCAGTACTTC. Translating gives CASSSGTGKTQYF.

V usage is TRBV11-1 and J usage is TRBJ2-2; the D gene is possibly TRBD2 (5 bases). V lost 8 bases to trimming and J lost 7 bases, with 14 bases between them. Germline assignment: CDR1 SGHAT and CDR2 FQDESV (reference sequence). This CDR3 has 13 amino acids. The CDR3 DNA reads as TGTGCCAGCGGGAGCTGGGAGTACGGGGAGCTGTTTTTT. It encodes CASGSWEYGELFF.

This clonotype was recorded once. An end of the junction differs from the germline gene, which may be a read error. The rearrangement uses TRBV5-1 and TRBJ1-1; no firm D call. The CDR3 runs to 13 residues. The germline CDR1 and CDR2 sequences are SGHRS and YFSETQ. The CDR3 loop is CSSSFLGNSEAFF. The CDR3, as DNA: TGCTCCAGCAGCTTTCTGGGGAACTCTGAAGCTTTCTTT.

In regard to this clonotype: The junction shows a germline mismatch at one end, possibly a read error. The chain links TRBV29-1 to TRBJ1-2; the match to TRBD1 covers 7 bases. CDR1 is SQVTM, CDR2 ANQGSEA, per germline. This CDR3 comprises 16 residues. This CDR3 reads CSVEGLQGGSNYSYTF. CDR3 bases: TGCAGCGTTGAAGGATTGCAGGGGGGGTCTAACTATAGCTACACCTTC.

Concerning this clonotype: Its ends do not fully match the called genes, so a read error is possible. The chain joins TRBV11-3 to TRBJ2-1; 9 bases line up with TRBD2. Germline V gene data show CDR1 as SGHNT and CDR2 as YENEEA. The CDR3 covers 18 residues. CDR3 amino acids: CASSFDTRLAASYNEQLF. CDR3 coding DNA: TGTGCCAGCAGCTTCGATACGAGACTAGCGGCCTCCTACAATGAGCAGCTCTTC.

The J gene is TRBJ2-1, the V gene TRBV5-1; D uncertain. Germline V gene sequence: CDR1 SGHRS, CDR2 YFSETQ. Trimming stripped 4 bases from V and 0 bases from J, with 17 bases between. CDR3 size: 17 residues. The CDR3 nucleotides read TGCGCCAGCAGCCTCACCTACGACCCGAGCTCCTACAATGAGCAGTTCTTC. It encodes CASSLTYDPSSYNEQFF.

About this clonotype itself: Its ends do not fully match the called genes, so a read error is possible. The rearrangement uses TRBV6-2 or TRBV6-3 and TRBJ2-6; TRBD1 matches 7 bases. In germline, CDR1 is MNHEY, CDR2 SVGEGT. The CDR3 contains 16 residues. The CDR3 is CTSSWGQSSGANILTF. In nucleotides, the CDR3 is TGTACCAGCAGTTGGGGACAGAGCTCTGGGGCCAACATCCTGACTTTC.

The chain couples TRBV11-2 to TRBJ2-5; no definite D call. CDR1 and CDR2 from the germline V gene are SGHAT and FQNNGV. The CDR3 has 15 residues. V lost 3 bases and J lost 14, with 25 bases in between. The CDR3 loop is CASSFPTCHQETYYF. The DNA for the CDR3 is TGTGCCAGCAGCTTCCCGACATGTCACCAAGAGACCTATTACTTC.

This clonotype was counted at least ten times. The rearrangement links TRBV6-6 to TRBJ2-1, with 11 nucleotides matching TRBD1. CDR1 is MNHNY and CDR2 is SVGAGI in the germline V gene (reference sequence). This CDR3 has 14 amino acids. The CDR3 region has the DNA TGTGCTTCATCCGGGACAGGGGGTAACAATGAGCAGTTCTTC. This translates into CASSGTGGNNEQFF.

About this clonotype itself: Germline is not matched at one junction end, which may reflect a read error. The V call is TRBV6-6, the J call TRBJ2-5, with D perhaps matching TRBD2 (5 bases). The germline CDR1 and CDR2 sequences are MNHNY and SVGAGI (reference sequence). There are 16 residues in the CDR3. The CDR3 loop is CGAVRRVDRARETQHF. The CDR3 nucleotides read TGTGGAGCAGTTCGCCGGGTGGACCGTGCGAGGGAGACCCAGCACTTC.

This clonotype has a count of ten or more. The rearrangement links TRBV28 to TRBJ2-1; D might be TRBD1 (8 bases). The CDR3 is 14 amino acids. V shed 8 bases and J shed 6 bases, with 17 bases lying between them. The germline gives CDR1 MDHEN, CDR2 SYDVKM. CDR3 nucleotides: TGTGCCAGCCAGGGGGCGGGAGAGATCAATGAGCAGTTCTTC. It translates to CASQGAGEINEQFF.

This chain joins TRBV12-3 or TRBV12-4 and TRBJ2-3; D may correspond to TRBD1 or TRBD2 (6 bases each). Trimming removed 8 bases at V and 4 bases at J, with 22 bases between. This CDR3 is built from 16 residues. Written as DNA, the CDR3 is TGTGCCAGCCATGGTTCACGGGGGCCCCACGCAGATACGCAGTATTTT. Translated, it gives CASHGSRGPHADTQYF.